This entry lists 7 T cell receptor beta chains sequenced from one sample in a study of identical twins. TCRdb processed the 5' RACE reads anew with MiXCR; each CDR3 protein has one entry. The sample has around 510,000 distinct CDR3 sequences; over 11% are singletons. These data were likewise used in another study, on yellow fever vaccine responses in identical twins.

Sequencing was done on a sample of CD4+ T cells sorted from blood. These receptors were taken from a young woman in good health.

In its sample, this clonotype was seen a few times. This chain joins TRBV9 and TRBJ2-2; D is unresolved. CDR1 and CDR2 (germline): SGDLS, YYNGEE. V was shortened by 1 base and J by 4 bases, with 5 bases between the two germline ends. The CDR3 is made up of 13 amino acids. CDR3 sequence (DNA): TGTGCCAGCAGCGTATTGGGCACCGGGGAGCTGTTTTTT. This sequence encodes CASSVLGTGELFF.

The chain combines TRBV5-1 with TRBJ2-3; 12 nucleotides align to TRBD2. J was trimmed by 0 bases and V by 4 bases; bases with no gene match: 12. From germline, CDR1 is SGHRS and CDR2 YFSETQ. The CDR3 loop spans 19 amino acids. CDR3 sequence: CASSLVPGLAGSSTDTQYF. CDR3 sequence (DNA): TGCGCCAGCAGCCTAGTACCGGGACTAGCGGGCTCTAGCACAGATACGCAGTATTTT.

The chain recombines TRBV11-2 with TRBJ2-6; 8 bases fit TRBD1. Trimming removed 1 base from V and 2 bases from J; junction bases left unmatched: 16. The length of the CDR3 is 21 residues. Germline V lookup: CDR1 SGHAT, CDR2 FQNNGV. CDR3 in DNA: TGTGCCAGCAGCTTAGGGAGAGGTGGCGGACAGGGAAACCCTGGGGCCAACGTCCTGACTTTC. Protein sequence: CASSLGRGGGQGNPGANVLTF.

This clonotype was detected a few times. The genes are TRBV11-2 and TRBJ2-1; D perhaps matches TRBD2 (5 bases). With 0 bases removed from V and 5 bases from J, the gap between germline ends came to 8 bases. The germline V gene encodes CDR1 SGHAT and CDR2 FQNNGV. CDR3 length equals 14 residues. CDR3 bases: TGTGCCAGCAGCTTAGAAGCGGTGAACAATGAGCAGTTCTTC. Protein product: CASSLEAVNNEQFF.

This clonotype has a handful of counts. The gene calls are TRBV6-1 and TRBJ2-3; D call uncertain. The germline V and J ends were trimmed by 7 bases and 6 bases, with 8 bases remaining between them. The CDR3 loop spans 11 amino acids. CDR1 is MNHNS, CDR2 SASEGT, per germline. CDR3 sequence (DNA): TGTGCCAGCATGTACGCGGATACGCAGTATTTT. This codes for CASMYADTQYF.

The chain employs TRBV20-1 and TRBJ2-7, with 8 positions matching TRBD2. The germline V gene encodes CDR1 DFQATT and CDR2 SNEGSKA (reference sequence). This CDR3 contains 14 residues. V lost 6 bases to trimming and J lost 0 bases; unmatched junction nucleotides: 7. In DNA, the CDR3 is TGCAGTGCAAGACTAGCGCCAAGCTCCTACGAGCAGTACTTC. It is translated as CSARLAPSSYEQYF.

The V and J genes are TRBV10-3 and TRBJ2-1, with unresolved D. The CDR3 contains 13 residues. V lost 7 bases to trimming and J lost 4 bases, with 11 bases between them. From germline, CDR1 is ENHRY and CDR2 SYGVKD. CDR3 bases: TGTGCCATCACCGGTGGCCAGTACAATGAGCAGTTCTTC. Amino acids: CAITGGQYNEQFF.